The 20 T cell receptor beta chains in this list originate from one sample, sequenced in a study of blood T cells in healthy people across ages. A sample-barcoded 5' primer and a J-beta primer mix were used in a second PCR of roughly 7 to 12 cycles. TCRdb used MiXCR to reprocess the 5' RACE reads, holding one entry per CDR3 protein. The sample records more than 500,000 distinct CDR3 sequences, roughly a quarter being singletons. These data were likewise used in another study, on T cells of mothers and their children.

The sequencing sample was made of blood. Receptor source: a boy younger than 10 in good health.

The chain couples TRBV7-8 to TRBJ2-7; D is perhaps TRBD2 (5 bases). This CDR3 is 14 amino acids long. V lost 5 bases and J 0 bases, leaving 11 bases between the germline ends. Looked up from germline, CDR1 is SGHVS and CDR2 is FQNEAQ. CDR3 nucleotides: TGTGCCAGCAGCCTCAAGCGGTTCTCCTACGAGCAGTACTTC. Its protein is CASSLKRFSYEQYF.

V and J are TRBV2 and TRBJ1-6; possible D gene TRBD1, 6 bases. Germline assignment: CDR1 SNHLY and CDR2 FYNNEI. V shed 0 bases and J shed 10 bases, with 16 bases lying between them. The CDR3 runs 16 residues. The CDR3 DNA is TGTGCCAGCAGTGAAGCGCTTGCAGGGGCAGGGTCACCCCTCCACTTT. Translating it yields CASSEALAGAGSPLHF.

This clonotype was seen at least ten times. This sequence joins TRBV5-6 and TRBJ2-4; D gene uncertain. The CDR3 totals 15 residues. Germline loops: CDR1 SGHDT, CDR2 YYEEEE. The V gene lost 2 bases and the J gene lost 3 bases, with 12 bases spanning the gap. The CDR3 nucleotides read TGTGCCAGCAGCTTTTTCGGACCCAACAAAAACATTCAGTACTTC. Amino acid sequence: CASSFFGPNKNIQYF.

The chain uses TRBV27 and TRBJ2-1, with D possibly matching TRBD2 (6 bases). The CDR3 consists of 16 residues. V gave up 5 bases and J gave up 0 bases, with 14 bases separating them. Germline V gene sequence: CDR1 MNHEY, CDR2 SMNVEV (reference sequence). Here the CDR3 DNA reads TGTGCCAGCAGTCTAGTGGGACTCCACTCCTACAATGAGCAGTTCTTC. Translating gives CASSLVGLHSYNEQFF.

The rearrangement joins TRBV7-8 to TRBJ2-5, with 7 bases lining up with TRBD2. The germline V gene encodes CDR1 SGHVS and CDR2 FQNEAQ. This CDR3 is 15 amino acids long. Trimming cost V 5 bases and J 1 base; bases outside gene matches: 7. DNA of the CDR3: TGTGCCAGCAGCCCGGGAGGAGCGTCCCAAGAGACCCAGTACTTC. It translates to CASSPGGASQETQYF. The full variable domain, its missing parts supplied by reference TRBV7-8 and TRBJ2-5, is GAGVSQSPRYKVAKRGQDVALRCDPISGHVSLFWYQQALGQGPEFLTYFQNEAQLDKSGLPSDRFFAERPEGSVSTLKIQRTQQEDSAVYLCASSPGGASQETQYFGPGTRLLVL.

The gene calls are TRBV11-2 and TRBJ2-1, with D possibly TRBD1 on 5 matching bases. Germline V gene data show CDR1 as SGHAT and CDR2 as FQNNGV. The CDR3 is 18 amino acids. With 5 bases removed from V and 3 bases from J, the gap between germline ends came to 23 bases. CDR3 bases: TGTGCCAGCAGCCACCGGACACTTCAAAGATATCTCTACAATGAGCAGTTCTTC. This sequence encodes CASSHRTLQRYLYNEQFF.

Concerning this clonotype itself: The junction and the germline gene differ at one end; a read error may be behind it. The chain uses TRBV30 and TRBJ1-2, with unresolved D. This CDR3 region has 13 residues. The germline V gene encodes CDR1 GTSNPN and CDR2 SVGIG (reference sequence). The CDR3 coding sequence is TGTGCCTGGAGTGTATATGAATCCCAGGCCATAGACTTC. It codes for CAWSVYESQAIDF.

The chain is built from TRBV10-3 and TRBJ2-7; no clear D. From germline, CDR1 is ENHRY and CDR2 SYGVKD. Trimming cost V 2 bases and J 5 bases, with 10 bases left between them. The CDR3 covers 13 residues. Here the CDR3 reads CAISEPFEDEQYF. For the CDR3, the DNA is TGTGCCATCAGTGAGCCCTTTGAAGACGAGCAGTACTTC.

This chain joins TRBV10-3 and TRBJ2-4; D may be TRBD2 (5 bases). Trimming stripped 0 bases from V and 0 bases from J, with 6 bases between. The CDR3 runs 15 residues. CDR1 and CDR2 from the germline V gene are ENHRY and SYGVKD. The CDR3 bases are TGTGCCATCAGTGAGTCAGGACTAGCCAAAAACATTCAGTACTTC. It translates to CAISESGLAKNIQYF.

The CDR3 region has the DNA TGTGCCAGCTCACCGGAGGGGTCCGGGGCTTATGGCTACACCTTC. Amino acids: CASSPEGSGAYGYTF. The V and J genes are TRBV18 and TRBJ1-2, with TRBD1 as a possible D gene (5 bases). CDR3 length: 15 amino acids. CDR1 is KGHSH, CDR2 LQKENI, per germline. V lost 3 bases and J lost 5, with 16 bases in between.

CDR3 DNA: TGCGCCAGCAGCCAAGATGGGACAAGGGGTGAAAAACTGTTTTTT. Residues: CASSQDGTRGEKLFF. J is TRBJ1-4 and V is TRBV4-3; D may be TRBD1 (6 bases). This CDR3 region has 15 residues. Trimming took 0 bases from V and 7 from J, leaving 12 bases between them. The germline CDR1 and CDR2 sequences are LGHNA and YSLEER.

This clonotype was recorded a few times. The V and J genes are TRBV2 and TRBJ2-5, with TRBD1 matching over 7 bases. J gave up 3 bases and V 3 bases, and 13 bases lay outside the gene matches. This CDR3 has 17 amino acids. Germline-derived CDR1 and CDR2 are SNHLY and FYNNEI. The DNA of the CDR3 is TGTGCCAGCAGTGACCCTAGATGGACAGGACAAGAAGAGACCCAGTACTTC. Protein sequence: CASSDPRWTGQEETQYF.

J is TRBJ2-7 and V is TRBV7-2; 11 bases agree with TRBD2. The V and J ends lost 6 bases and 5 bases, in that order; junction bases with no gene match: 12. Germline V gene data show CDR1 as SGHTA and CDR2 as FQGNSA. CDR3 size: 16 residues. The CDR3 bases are TGTGCCAGCAGACTGAACTTAGCGGGAGGGCCTAACGAGCAGTACTTC. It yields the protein CASRLNLAGGPNEQYF.

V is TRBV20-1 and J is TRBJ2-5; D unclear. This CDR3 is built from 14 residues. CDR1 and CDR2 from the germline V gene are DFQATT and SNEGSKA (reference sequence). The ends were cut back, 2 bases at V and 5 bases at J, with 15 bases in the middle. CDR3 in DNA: TGCAGTGCTAGACCACATCGTAACCTGGAGACCCAGTACTTC. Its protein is CSARPHRNLETQYF.

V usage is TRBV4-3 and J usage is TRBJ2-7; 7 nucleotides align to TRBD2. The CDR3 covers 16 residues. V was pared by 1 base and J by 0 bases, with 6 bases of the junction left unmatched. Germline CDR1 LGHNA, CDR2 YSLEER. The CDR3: CASSQVWRGSSYEQYF. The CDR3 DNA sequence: TGCGCCAGCAGCCAAGTGTGGCGGGGGAGCTCCTACGAGCAGTACTTC.

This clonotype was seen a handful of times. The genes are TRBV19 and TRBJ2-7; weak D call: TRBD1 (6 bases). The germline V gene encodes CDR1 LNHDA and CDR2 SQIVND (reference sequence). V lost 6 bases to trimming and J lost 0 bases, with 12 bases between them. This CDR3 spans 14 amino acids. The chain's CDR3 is CASRRSDSSYEQYF. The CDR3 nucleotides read TGTGCCAGTAGGAGGTCGGACAGCTCCTACGAGCAGTACTTC.

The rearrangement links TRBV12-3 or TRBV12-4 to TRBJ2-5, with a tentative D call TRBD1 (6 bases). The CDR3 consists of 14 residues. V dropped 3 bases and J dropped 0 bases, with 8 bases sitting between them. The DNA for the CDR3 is TGTGCCAGCAGTTTCGACAGGTACCAAGAGACCCAGTACTTC. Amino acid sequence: CASSFDRYQETQYF.

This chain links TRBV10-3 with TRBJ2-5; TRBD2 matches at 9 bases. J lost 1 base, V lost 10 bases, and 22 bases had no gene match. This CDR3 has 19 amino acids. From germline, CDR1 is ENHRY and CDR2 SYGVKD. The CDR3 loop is CATGDLLGTSRYIQETQYF. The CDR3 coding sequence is TGTGCCACCGGGGACCTTTTAGGGACTAGCAGATACATCCAAGAGACCCAGTACTTC.

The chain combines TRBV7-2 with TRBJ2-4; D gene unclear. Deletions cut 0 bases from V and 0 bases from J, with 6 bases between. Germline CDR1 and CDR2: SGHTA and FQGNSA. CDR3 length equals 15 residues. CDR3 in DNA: TGTGCCAGCAGCTTAGCTCATGGAGCCAAAAACATTCAGTACTTC. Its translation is CASSLAHGAKNIQYF.

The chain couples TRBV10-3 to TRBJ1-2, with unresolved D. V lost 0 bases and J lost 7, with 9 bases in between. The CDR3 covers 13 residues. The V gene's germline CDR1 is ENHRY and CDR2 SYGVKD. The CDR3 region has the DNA TGTGCCATCAGTGAGTCGGTGGTGGGTGGCTACACCTTC. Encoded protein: CAISESVVGGYTF.